The clone carrying this T cell receptor (beta chain) was seen more than once but under ten times. Each CDR3 protein is one row after TCRdb ran MiXCR on the 5' RACE reads. The sample includes 35,000 to 50,000 distinct CDR3 sequences, approximately 28% of them seen just once. Germline CDR1 SNHLY, CDR2 FYNNEI. This CDR3 has 14 amino acids. V dropped 6 bases and J dropped 5; count of bases not matched to a gene: 8. The V call is TRBV2, the J call TRBJ2-3; 7 positions agree with TRBD2. The sequenced material came from tumor-infiltrating memory CD4+ T cells sorted from the breast tumor. Sample subset: memory CD4+ T cells, CD4+CD45RO+CD25-. This clonotype was sampled from a female donor with breast cancer. This chain's CDR3 is CASSNGLGEDTQYF. In DNA form, the CDR3 reads TGTGCCAGCAGCAACGGACTAGGGGAAGATACGCAGTATTTT.